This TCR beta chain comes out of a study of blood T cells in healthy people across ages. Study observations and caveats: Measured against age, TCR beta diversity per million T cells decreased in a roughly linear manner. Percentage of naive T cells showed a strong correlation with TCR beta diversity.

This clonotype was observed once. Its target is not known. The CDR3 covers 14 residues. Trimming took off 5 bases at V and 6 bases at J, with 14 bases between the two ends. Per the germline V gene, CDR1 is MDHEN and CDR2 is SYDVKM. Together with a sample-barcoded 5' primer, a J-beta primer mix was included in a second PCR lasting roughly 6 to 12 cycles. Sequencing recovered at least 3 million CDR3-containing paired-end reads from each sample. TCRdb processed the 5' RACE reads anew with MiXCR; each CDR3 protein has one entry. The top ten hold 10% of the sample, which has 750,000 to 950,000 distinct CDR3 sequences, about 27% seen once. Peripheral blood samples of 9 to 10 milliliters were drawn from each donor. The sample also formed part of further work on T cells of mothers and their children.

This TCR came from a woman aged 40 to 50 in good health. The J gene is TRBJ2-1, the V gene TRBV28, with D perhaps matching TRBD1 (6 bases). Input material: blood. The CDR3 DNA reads TGTGCCAGCAGTACCCCAGGACAGAGCAATGAGCAGTTCTTC. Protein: CASSTPGQSNEQFF.